The following is a T cell receptor beta chain sequence with its context. Antigen: not known. This sample was taken from a study of regulatory T cells in long-lasting Graves disease. Study outcomes and limitations: Among the persistent patients, 2,741 public clonotypes were shared, more than the approximately 1,000 shared among new patients.

The time point is: newly diagnosed GD, antithyroid drugs for less than 3 months. Making the TCR library involved RNA that had been extracted from PBMCs. In each case, Graves' disease was diagnosed per American Thyroid Association guidelines. The CDR3 consists of 16 residues. Trimming shortened V by 1 base and J by 1 base, and 11 bases separated the two germline ends. Germline V gives CDR1 SGHVS, CDR2 FQNEAQ. Construction of TCR beta libraries relied on iRepertoire HTBI primers and on Arm-PCR targeting CDR3 regions. In the original analysis: Among the samples, roughly 65 TRBV and 14 TRBJ segments were identified. TCRdb reprocessed the multiplex PCR reads via MiXCR and lists one record per CDR3 protein. The V and J calls and clone size are TCRdb's, not the authors'. The data show 550,000 to 600,000 distinct CDR3 sequences, with 16% seen just once and 12% held by the top ten. These same data were also listed under a study on T cells in Graves' hyperthyroidism and ophthalmopathy. As reported in that work: An initial round of RT-PCR targeting the TCR CDR3 relied on the HTBI primer set.

The receptor was isolated from a man aged 18 to 30 with Graves disease. The sample was peripheral blood mononuclear cells (PBMCs), taken at new diagnosis, from a patient treated with antithyroid drugs. This chain connects TRBV7-8 to TRBJ1-3; unclear D gene. CDR3 protein: CASSLEHRESGNTIYF. CDR3 coding DNA: TGTGCCAGCAGCTTAGAACACAGAGAATCTGGAAACACCATATATTTT.